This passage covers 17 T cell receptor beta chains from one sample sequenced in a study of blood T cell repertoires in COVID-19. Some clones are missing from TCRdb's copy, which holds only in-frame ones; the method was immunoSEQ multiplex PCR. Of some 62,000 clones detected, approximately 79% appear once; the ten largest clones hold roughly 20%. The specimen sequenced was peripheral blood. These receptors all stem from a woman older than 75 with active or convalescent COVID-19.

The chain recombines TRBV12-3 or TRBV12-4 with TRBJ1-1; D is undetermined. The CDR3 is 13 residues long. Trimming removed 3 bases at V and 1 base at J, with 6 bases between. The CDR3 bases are TGTGCCAGCAGTTTCAGTGAGAACACTGAAGCTTTCTTT. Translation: CASSFSENTEAFF.

CDR3 DNA sequence: TGTGCCAGCAGTGAAAGCGGTTCACCCCTCCACTTT. It translates to CASSESGSPLHF. J is TRBJ1-6 and V is TRBV25-1; D is unresolved. This CDR3 region has 12 residues. The ends were cut back, 2 bases at V and 9 bases at J, with 5 bases in the middle. The germline V gene encodes CDR1 MGHDK and CDR2 SYGVNS. Filled out from reference TRBV25-1 and TRBJ1-6, the complete variable domain reads EADIYQTPRYLVIGTGKKITLECSQTMGHDKMYWYQQDPGMELHLIHYSYGVNSTEKGDLSSESTVSRIRTEHFPLTLESARPSHTSQYLCASSESGSPLHFGNGTRLTVT.

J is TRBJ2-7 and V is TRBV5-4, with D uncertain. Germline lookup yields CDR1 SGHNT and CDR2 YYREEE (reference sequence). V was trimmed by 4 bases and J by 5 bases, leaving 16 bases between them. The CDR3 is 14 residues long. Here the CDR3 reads CASSRPEDGHEQYF. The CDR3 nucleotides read TGTGCCAGCAGCCGACCCGAAGATGGGCACGAGCAGTACTTC.

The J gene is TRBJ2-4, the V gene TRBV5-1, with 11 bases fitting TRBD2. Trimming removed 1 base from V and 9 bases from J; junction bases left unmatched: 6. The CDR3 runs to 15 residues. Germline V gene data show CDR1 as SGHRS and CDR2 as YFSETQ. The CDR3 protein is CASSLSSGGSSIQYF. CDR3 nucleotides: TGCGCCAGCAGCTTGTCTAGCGGGGGGAGTAGCATTCAGTACTTC. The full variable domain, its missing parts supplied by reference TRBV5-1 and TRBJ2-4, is KAGVTQTPRYLIKTRGQQVTLSCSPISGHRSVSWYQQTPGQGLQFLFEYFSETQRNKGNFPGRFSGRQFSNSRSEMNVSTLELGDSALYLCASSLSSGGSSIQYFGAGTRLSVL.

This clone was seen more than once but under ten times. The CDR3: CASSYGQGATGNTIYF. In DNA form, the CDR3 reads TGTGCCAGCAGCTACGGACAGGGGGCGACTGGAAACACCATATATTTT. The rearrangement links TRBV4-2 to TRBJ1-3; 11 bases are a match to TRBD1. The CDR3 runs 16 residues. The trim removed 5 bases at V and 2 bases at J, leaving 5 bases unmatched. Germline CDR1 reads LGHNA; CDR2 reads YNFKEQ.

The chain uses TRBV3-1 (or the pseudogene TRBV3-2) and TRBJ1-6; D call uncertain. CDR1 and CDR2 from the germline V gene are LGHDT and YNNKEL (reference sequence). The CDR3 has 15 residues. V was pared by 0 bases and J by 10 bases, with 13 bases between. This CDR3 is CASSQDLVSESPLHF. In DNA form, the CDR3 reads TGTGCCAGCAGCCAAGATCTAGTTAGCGAGTCACCCCTCCACTTT.

Written as DNA, the CDR3 is TGTGCCAGCAGCGAACAGGGTTTAGAAGCTTTCTTT. Encoded protein: CASSEQGLEAFF. The V and J genes are TRBV7-2 and TRBJ1-1, with D possibly being TRBD1 (6 bases). Germline CDR1 and CDR2: SGHTA and FQGNSA. Trimming took off 5 bases at V and 8 bases at J, with 12 bases between the two ends. The CDR3 is 12 amino acids.

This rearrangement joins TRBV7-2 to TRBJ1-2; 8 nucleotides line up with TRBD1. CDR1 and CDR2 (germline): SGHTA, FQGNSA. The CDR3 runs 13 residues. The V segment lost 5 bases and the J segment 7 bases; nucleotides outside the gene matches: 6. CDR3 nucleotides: TGTGCCAGCAGCCGCGACAGGGGAAGTGGCTACACCTTC. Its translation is CASSRDRGSGYTF. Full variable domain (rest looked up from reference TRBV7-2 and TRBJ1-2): GAGVSQSPSNKVTEKGKDVELRCDPISGHTALYWYRQSLGQGLEFLIYFQGNSAPDKSGLPSDRFSAERTGGSVSTLTIQRTQQEDSAVYLCASSRDRGSGYTFGSGTRLTVV.

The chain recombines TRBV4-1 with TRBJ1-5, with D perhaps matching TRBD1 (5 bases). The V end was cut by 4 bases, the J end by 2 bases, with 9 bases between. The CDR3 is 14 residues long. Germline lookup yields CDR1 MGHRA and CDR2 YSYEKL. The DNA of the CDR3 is TGCGCCAGCAGCCGCGACAGCGGCAATCAGCCCCAGCATTTT. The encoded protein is CASSRDSGNQPQHF.

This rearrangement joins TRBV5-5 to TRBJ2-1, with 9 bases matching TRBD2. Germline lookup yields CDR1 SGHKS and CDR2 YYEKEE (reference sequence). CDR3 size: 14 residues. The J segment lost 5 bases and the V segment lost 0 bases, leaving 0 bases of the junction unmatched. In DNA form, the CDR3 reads TGTGCCAGCAGCTTGGGACTAGCGGACAATGAGCAGTTCTTC. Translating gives CASSLGLADNEQFF.

The CDR3 region is CAIMAAGTGKNTEAFF. The DNA for the CDR3 is TGTGCCATCATGGCCGCCGGGACAGGGAAGAACACTGAAGCTTTCTTT. This chain connects TRBV10-3 to TRBJ1-1, with TRBD1 matching 9 bases. Germline V lookup: CDR1 ENHRY, CDR2 SYGVKD. CDR3 length: 16 amino acids. J lost 1 base, V lost 7 bases, and 10 bases had no gene match.

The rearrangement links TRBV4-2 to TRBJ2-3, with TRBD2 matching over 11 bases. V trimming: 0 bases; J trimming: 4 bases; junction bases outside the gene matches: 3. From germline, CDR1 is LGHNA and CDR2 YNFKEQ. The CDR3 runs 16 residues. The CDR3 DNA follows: TGTGCCAGCAGCCAAGATCTACTAGCGGGGGCAGATACGCAGTATTTT. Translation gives CASSQDLLAGADTQYF.

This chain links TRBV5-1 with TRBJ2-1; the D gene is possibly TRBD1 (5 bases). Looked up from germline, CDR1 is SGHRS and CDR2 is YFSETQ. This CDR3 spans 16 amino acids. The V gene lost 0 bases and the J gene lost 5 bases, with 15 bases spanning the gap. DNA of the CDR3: TGCGCCAGCAGCTTGGCAGTGCAGGGTGGTCACAATGAGCAGTTCTTC. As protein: CASSLAVQGGHNEQFF.

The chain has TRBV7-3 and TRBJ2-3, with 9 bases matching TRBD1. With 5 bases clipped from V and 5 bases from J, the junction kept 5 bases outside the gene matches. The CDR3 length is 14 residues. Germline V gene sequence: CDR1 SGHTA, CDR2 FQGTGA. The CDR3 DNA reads TGTGCCAGCAGCCCACAGGGGGCGGAAGATACGCAGTATTTT. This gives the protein CASSPQGAEDTQYF.

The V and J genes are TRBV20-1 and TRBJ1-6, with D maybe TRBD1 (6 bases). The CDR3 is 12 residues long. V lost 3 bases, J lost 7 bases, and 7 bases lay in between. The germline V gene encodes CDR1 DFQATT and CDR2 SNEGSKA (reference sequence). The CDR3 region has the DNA TGCAGTGCTAGTCAGGGGAATTCACCCCTCCACTTT. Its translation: CSASQGNSPLHF.

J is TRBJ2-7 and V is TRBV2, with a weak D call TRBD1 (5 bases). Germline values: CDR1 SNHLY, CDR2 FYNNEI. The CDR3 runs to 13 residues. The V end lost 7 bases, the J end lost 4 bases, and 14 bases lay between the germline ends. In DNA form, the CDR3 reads TGTGCCAGCACGCGGACAACCCGATACGAGCAGTACTTC. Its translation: CASTRTTRYEQYF.

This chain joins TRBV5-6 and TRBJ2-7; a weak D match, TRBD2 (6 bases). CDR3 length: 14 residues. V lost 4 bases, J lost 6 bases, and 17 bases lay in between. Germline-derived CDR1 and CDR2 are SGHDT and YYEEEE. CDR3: CASSLGFGRGEQYF. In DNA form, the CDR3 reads TGTGCCAGCAGCCTGGGGTTCGGGCGGGGCGAGCAGTACTTC.